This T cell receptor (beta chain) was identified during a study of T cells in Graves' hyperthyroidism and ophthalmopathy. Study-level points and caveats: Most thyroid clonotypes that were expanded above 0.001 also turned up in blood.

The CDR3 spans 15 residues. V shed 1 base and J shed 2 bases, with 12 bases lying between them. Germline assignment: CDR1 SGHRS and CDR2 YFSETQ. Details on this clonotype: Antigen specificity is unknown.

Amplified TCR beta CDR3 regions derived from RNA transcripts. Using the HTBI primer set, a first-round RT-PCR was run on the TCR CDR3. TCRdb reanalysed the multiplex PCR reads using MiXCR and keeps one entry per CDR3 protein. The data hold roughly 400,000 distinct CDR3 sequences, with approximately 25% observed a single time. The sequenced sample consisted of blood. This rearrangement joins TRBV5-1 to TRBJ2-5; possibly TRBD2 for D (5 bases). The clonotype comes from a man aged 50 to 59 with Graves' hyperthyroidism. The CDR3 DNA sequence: TGCGCCAGCAGCTTGCCAGCGGCTCCTCAAGAGACCCAGTACTTC. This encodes CASSLPAAPQETQYF.